Listed here are 7 T cell receptor beta chains from one sample, sequenced in a study of blood T cells in healthy people across ages. Alongside a J-beta primer mix, a sample-barcoded 5' primer served in a second PCR lasting about 7 to 11 cycles. TCRdb independently ran MiXCR on the 5' RACE reads; one entry per CDR3 protein. The sample holds some 890,000 distinct CDR3 sequences, roughly 29% seen once. The same data also went into a second study, on T cells of mothers and their children.

Sequencing input: blood. Receptors were obtained from a woman between 35 and 50 years old in good health.

Details on this clonotype: Being one base from a much bigger clone, this may be a read error. The chain is built from TRBV29-1 and TRBJ2-5, with D tentatively TRBD1 (6 bases). V was cut by 5 bases and J by 5 bases, with 18 bases left in between. Looked up from germline, CDR1 is SQVTM and CDR2 is ANQGSEA. This CDR3 is 14 amino acids long. In DNA, the CDR3 is TGCAGCGTTCTTAGGTCAGGGGTTCGGGAGACCCAGTACTTC. Protein product: CSVLRSGVRETQYF.

Of note for this clonotype: Its ends do not fully match the called genes, so a read error is possible. J is TRBJ2-6 and V is TRBV4-1; 9 bases align to TRBD1. The germline V gene encodes CDR1 MGHRA and CDR2 YSYEKL. The CDR3 length is 19 residues. CDR3 sequence reads: CASSQVPAGTGTEANVPTF. For the CDR3, the DNA is TGCGCCAGCAGCCAAGTCCCCGCCGGGACAGGGACTGAGGCCAACGTCCCGACTTTC.

In DNA form, the CDR3 reads TGTGCCAGCTCACCACCGCAATATTCTGGAAACACCATATATTTT. As protein: CASSPPQYSGNTIYF. The rearrangement links TRBV18 to TRBJ1-3; no definite D call. V lost 0 bases, J lost 1 base, and 7 bases lay in between. The germline V gene has CDR1 KGHSH and CDR2 LQKENI. The CDR3 runs to 15 residues.

This clonotype was counted many times. The chain recombines TRBV6-2 or TRBV6-3 with TRBJ2-1, with D perhaps TRBD1 or TRBD2 (5 bases each). V shed 8 bases and J shed 4 bases, with 15 bases lying between them. Germline CDR1 and CDR2: MNHEY and SVGEGT. CDR3 length: 14 amino acids. The CDR3 reads CASLGEGRYNEQFF. The CDR3 DNA follows: TGTGCCAGCTTAGGGGAAGGGAGATACAATGAGCAGTTCTTC.

The chain has TRBV27 and TRBJ1-1; no firm D call. The CDR3 runs 13 residues. V lost 5 bases and J 2 bases, leaving 9 bases between the germline ends. Germline V gives CDR1 MNHEY, CDR2 SMNVEV (reference sequence). CDR3 in amino acids: CASSPHSNTEAFF. In DNA form, the CDR3 reads TGTGCCAGCAGTCCACACAGTAACACTGAAGCTTTCTTT.

This chain connects TRBV4-1 to TRBJ2-7; tentative D call: TRBD2 (6 bases). CDR1 and CDR2 from the germline V gene are MGHRA and YSYEKL. The V and J ends lost 1 base and 3 bases respectively, with 13 bases between them. The CDR3 is 15 amino acids. The chain's CDR3 is CASSQGAGIGYEQYF. The DNA of the CDR3 is TGCGCCAGCAGCCAAGGTGCGGGGATCGGCTACGAGCAGTACTTC.

This clonotype was found many times. The chain employs TRBV7-2 and TRBJ1-2; 9 positions match TRBD1. CDR1 is SGHTA, CDR2 FQGNSA, per germline. The CDR3 runs 15 residues. The junction had 5 bases not matched to a gene; V was cut back by 4 bases and J by 2 bases. The DNA for the CDR3 is TGTGCCAGCAGCTCTCGACAGGGGGGGAACTATGGCTACACCTTC. Translated, it gives CASSSRQGGNYGYTF. Using reference TRBV7-2 and TRBJ1-2 for the parts outside the CDR3, the full variable domain is GAGVSQSPSNKVTEKGKDVELRCDPISGHTALYWYRQSLGQGLEFLIYFQGNSAPDKSGLPSDRFSAERTGGSVSTLTIQRTQQEDSAVYLCASSSRQGGNYGYTFGSGTRLTVV.